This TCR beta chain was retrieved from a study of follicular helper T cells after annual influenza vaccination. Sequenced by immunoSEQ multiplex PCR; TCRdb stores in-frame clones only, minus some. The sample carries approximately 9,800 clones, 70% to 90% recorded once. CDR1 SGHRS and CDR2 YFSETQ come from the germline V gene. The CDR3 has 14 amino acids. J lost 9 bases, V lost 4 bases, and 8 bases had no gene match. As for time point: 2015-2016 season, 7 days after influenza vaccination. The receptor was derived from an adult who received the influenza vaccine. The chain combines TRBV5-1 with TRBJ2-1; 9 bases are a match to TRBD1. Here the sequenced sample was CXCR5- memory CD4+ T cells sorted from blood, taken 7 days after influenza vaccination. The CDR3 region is CASSTGTGSLEQFF. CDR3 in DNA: TGCGCCAGCAGCACCGGGACAGGGTCTCTTGAGCAGTTCTTC.